One sample yielded the 21 T cell receptor beta chains listed below, sequenced in a study of neoadjuvant nivolumab and ipilimumab in lung cancer. Using immunoSEQ multiplex PCR, the repertoire was profiled, and TCRdb retains in-frame clones only, with some absent. The table has 9,000 to 10,000 clones, around 80% seen once. This specimen was peripheral blood, taken before neoadjuvant nivolumab, alone or with ipilimumab. Receptors originate from an adult with non-small cell lung cancer.

This rearrangement joins TRBV11-2 to TRBJ2-7, with 7 nucleotides matching TRBD2. Looked up from germline, CDR1 is SGHAT and CDR2 is FQNNGV. V dropped 1 base and J dropped 3; count of bases not matched to a gene: 6. This CDR3 has 15 residues. This CDR3 is CASSLGAGVGYEQYF. The CDR3 nucleotides read TGTGCCAGCAGCTTAGGGGCGGGAGTCGGCTACGAGCAGTACTTC. Combining the CDR3 with reference TRBV11-2 and TRBJ2-7 gives the whole variable domain EAGVAQSPRYKIIEKRQSVAFWCNPISGHATLYWYQQILGQGPKLLIQFQNNGVVDDSQLPKDRFSAERLKGVDSTLKIQPAKLEDSAVYLCASSLGAGVGYEQYFGPGTRLTVT.

The chain couples TRBV27 to TRBJ2-5; TRBD1 aligns across 9 bases. The CDR3 consists of 14 residues. The ends lost 6 bases at V and 2 bases at J; junction bases unmatched: 4. CDR1 and CDR2 from the germline V gene are MNHEY and SMNVEV (reference sequence). CDR3 protein: CASRRGTGQETQYF. CDR3 bases: TGTGCCAGCAGACGAGGGACAGGGCAAGAGACCCAGTACTTC.

The rearrangement joins TRBV7-2 to TRBJ2-1; 8 positions agree with TRBD2. The V and J ends lost 1 base and 6 bases, in that order; junction bases with no gene match: 5. The germline V gene has CDR1 SGHTA and CDR2 FQGNSA. The CDR3 covers 15 residues. The CDR3 bases are TGTGCCAGCAGCTTAGGAAATAGCGGGATCAATGAGCAGTTCTTC. Translated: CASSLGNSGINEQFF.

This sequence joins TRBV5-8 and TRBJ2-5; D perhaps matches TRBD1 (5 bases). CDR1 and CDR2 (germline): SGHTS, YDEGEE. There are 16 residues in the CDR3. V gave up 3 bases and J gave up 2 bases, with 17 bases separating them. As DNA, the CDR3 is TGTGCCAGCAGCTCTGGACGTGTCAGGGAACAAGAGACCCAGTACTTC. Protein: CASSSGRVREQETQYF.

The rearrangement uses TRBV27 and TRBJ2-7; TRBD2 agrees at 9 bases. V lost 5 bases to trimming and J lost 10 bases; unmatched junction nucleotides: 15. Germline CDR1 MNHEY, CDR2 SMNVEV (reference sequence). There are 15 residues in the CDR3. The CDR3: CASSAPPGLAATQYF. The CDR3 coding sequence is TGTGCCAGCAGTGCCCCTCCGGGACTAGCAGCAACTCAGTACTTC.

This clone showed up just a few times. This chain uses TRBV18 with TRBJ1-1, with D possibly TRBD1 on 6 matching bases. Trimming stripped 4 bases from V and 1 base from J, with 13 bases between. Germline assignment: CDR1 KGHSH and CDR2 LQKENI. CDR3 length equals 15 residues. The CDR3 loop is CASSLTLGQNTEAFF. CDR3 bases: TGTGCCAGCTCACTAACGCTGGGACAGAACACTGAAGCTTTCTTT. Full variable domain (remainder filled in from reference TRBV18 and TRBJ1-1): NAGVMQNPRHLVRRRGQEARLRCSPMKGHSHVYWYRQLPEEGLKFMVYLQKENIIDESGMPKERFSAEFPKEGPSILRIQQVVRGDSAAYFCASSLTLGQNTEAFFGQGTRLTVV.

The chain is built from TRBV18 and TRBJ2-5; 10 positions match TRBD1. The germline V gene encodes CDR1 KGHSH and CDR2 LQKENI. CDR3 length: 15 residues. Unmatched junction bases numbered 4, after V lost 5 bases and J lost 1 base. Written as DNA, the CDR3 is TGTGCCAGCTCAGCGACAGGGGGCCGCCAAGAGACCCAGTACTTC. This gives the protein CASSATGGRQETQYF.

The chain couples TRBV6-5 to TRBJ2-7; the D gene is possibly TRBD1 (5 bases). The CDR3 runs to 12 residues. Germline-derived CDR1 and CDR2 are MNHEY and SVGAGI. V was shortened by 10 bases and J by 3 bases, with 13 bases between the two germline ends. In DNA, the CDR3 is TGTGCCACCCGACAGCCTCTCTACGAGCAGTACTTC. This encodes CATRQPLYEQYF.

The chain carries TRBV7-9 and TRBJ2-1; 7 nucleotides agree with TRBD1. Germline V CDR1 and CDR2: SEHNR, FQNEAQ (reference sequence). The V segment lost 5 bases and the J segment 6 bases; nucleotides outside the gene matches: 10. There are 15 residues in the CDR3. The CDR3 reads CASSQQGPGLNEQFF. The CDR3 DNA reads TGTGCCAGCAGCCAACAGGGGCCGGGTCTCAATGAGCAGTTCTTC.

The CDR3, as DNA: TGTGCCAGCAGTCTCGGGCCTCCAAGCCTCGGTCAGCCCCAGCATTTT. It codes for CASSLGPPSLGQPQHF. This chain connects TRBV27 to TRBJ1-5; D call uncertain. V gave up 5 bases and J gave up 6 bases, with 20 bases separating them. The CDR3 is 16 residues long. In germline, CDR1 is MNHEY, CDR2 SMNVEV (reference sequence).

V gene TRBV29-1 combines with J gene TRBJ2-7, with 11 bases aligning to TRBD1. CDR1 is SQVTM and CDR2 is ANQGSEA in the germline V gene. This CDR3 contains 12 residues. The trim removed 5 bases at V and 5 bases at J, leaving 2 bases unmatched. For the CDR3, the DNA is TGCAGCGTTAAGGGACAGGGGGACGAGCAGTACTTC. Translated: CSVKGQGDEQYF.

V and J are TRBV7-9 and TRBJ1-2; TRBD1 agrees at 12 bases. V was pared by 1 base and J by 8 bases, with 11 bases of the junction left unmatched. CDR3 size: 17 residues. Per germline, CDR1 SEHNR and CDR2 FQNEAQ (reference sequence). CDR3 sequence: CASSLVRDRGLLRGYTF. The CDR3 DNA follows: TGTGCCAGCAGCTTAGTACGGGACAGGGGGCTCTTGCGAGGCTACACCTTC.

This clone has only a few counts. The rearrangement joins TRBV5-3 to TRBJ1-2, with a tentative D call TRBD1 (6 bases). Being an ORF, TRBV5-3 has a function that is uncertain. The V gene lost 1 base and the J gene lost 4 bases, with 8 bases spanning the gap. The CDR3 contains 13 residues. CDR3 region: CARSLTGSYGYTF. The CDR3 nucleotides are TGTGCCAGAAGCTTGACAGGGTCCTATGGCTACACCTTC.

This sequence joins TRBV27 and TRBJ2-7; D not certain. Per germline, CDR1 MNHEY and CDR2 SMNVEV (reference sequence). Trimming stripped 2 bases from V and 2 bases from J, with 10 bases between. The CDR3 is 14 amino acids. The CDR3 nucleotides read TGTGCCAGCAGTTTAACTACCAAGCCCTACGAGCAGTACTTC. Residues: CASSLTTKPYEQYF.

The chain uses TRBV11-2 and TRBJ2-1; 8 positions agree with TRBD2. Germline CDR1 and CDR2: SGHAT and FQNNGV. This CDR3 has 19 amino acids. The junction had 12 bases not matched to a gene; V was cut back by 1 base and J by 1 base. CDR3 loop: CASSLARGRSQGSYNEQFF. In DNA form, the CDR3 reads TGTGCCAGCAGCTTAGCACGCGGGAGGTCCCAGGGGTCCTACAATGAGCAGTTCTTC.

This clone was counted a few times. In DNA, the CDR3 is TGTGCCAGCAGTGTCACTAGCGGGAGTTCCCGAAGGGAGCTGTTTTTT. Amino acids: CASSVTSGSSRRELFF. The J gene is TRBJ2-2, the V gene TRBV2; TRBD2 matches at 11 bases. Germline V gives CDR1 SNHLY, CDR2 FYNNEI. The CDR3 is 16 amino acids. Germline trimming cut 4 bases from V and 9 bases from J; bases unmatched to any gene: 10.

This clone was detected only once. V is TRBV9 and J is TRBJ2-7; D not resolved. V gave up 4 bases and J gave up 5 bases, with 22 bases separating them. CDR1 SGDLS and CDR2 YYNGEE come from the germline V gene. This CDR3 is built from 16 residues. CDR3 loop: CASSSPQEGRPHEQYF. CDR3 bases: TGTGCCAGCAGCTCCCCTCAGGAAGGGCGGCCCCACGAGCAGTACTTC.

The chain couples TRBV28 to TRBJ2-5, with 7 bases identical to TRBD1. Trimming took 5 bases from V and 2 from J; bases not matched to a gene: 8. The CDR3 covers 15 residues. Germline CDR1 MDHEN, CDR2 SYDVKM. This CDR3 reads CASSASGTAQETQYF. The CDR3 nucleotides are TGTGCCAGCAGTGCCTCCGGGACAGCACAAGAGACCCAGTACTTC.

V gene TRBV28 combines with J gene TRBJ1-3, with 7 bases aligning to TRBD1. The V segment lost 3 bases and the J segment 3 bases; nucleotides outside the gene matches: 8. This CDR3 is built from 16 residues. Germline V lookup: CDR1 MDHEN, CDR2 SYDVKM. CDR3 protein: CASSFPRQGVGNTIYF. CDR3 sequence (DNA): TGTGCCAGCAGTTTCCCTCGGCAGGGGGTTGGAAACACCATATATTTT. Combining the CDR3 with reference TRBV28 and TRBJ1-3 gives the whole variable domain DVKVTQSSRYLVKRTGEKVFLECVQDMDHENMFWYRQDPGLGLRLIYFSYDVKMKEKGDIPEGYSVSREKKERFSLILESASTNQTSMYLCASSFPRQGVGNTIYFGEGSWLTVV.

CDR3: CASLEFTGLISTDTQYF. The DNA of the CDR3 is TGTGCCAGCTTAGAGTTTACCGGACTTATTAGCACAGATACGCAGTATTTT. The rearrangement uses TRBV2 and TRBJ2-3, with D perhaps TRBD2 (5 bases). Looked up from germline, CDR1 is SNHLY and CDR2 is FYNNEI. CDR3 length: 17 residues. V was trimmed by 8 bases and J by 0 bases, leaving 21 bases between them.

The chain uses TRBV19 and TRBJ2-2; D unresolved. The CDR3 loop spans 12 amino acids. Germline V lookup: CDR1 LNHDA, CDR2 SQIVND (reference sequence). V lost 7 bases to trimming and J lost 4 bases, with 7 bases between them. The CDR3 nucleotides read TGTGCCAGTAATGACCGCACCGGGGAGCTGTTTTTT. Its protein is CASNDRTGELFF.